These 23 T cell receptor beta chains originate from one sample sequenced in a study of cytomegalovirus exposure and HLA in healthy donors. Primers for the PCR totalled 60 Vbeta and 13 Jbeta. The method was immunoSEQ multiplex PCR; TCRdb's version includes in-frame clones alone and lacks a portion of them. The top ten hold roughly 1.6% of the sample, which has around 200,000 clones, roughly 87% seen once. The sequencing sample was made of PBMCs. The origin of the receptors is a man aged 45-60 years in good health and CMV-seronegative.

V is TRBV11-3 and J is TRBJ2-5; 9 nucleotides align to TRBD1. Germline V gene sequence: CDR1 SGHNT, CDR2 YENEEA. The CDR3 covers 15 residues. V lost 5 bases and J lost 5; bases outside the gene matches: 9. The CDR3 loop is CASSHRTGARETQYF. CDR3 coding DNA: TGTGCCAGCAGCCACAGGACAGGGGCTAGGGAGACCCAGTACTTC.

This clone has just one count. V usage is TRBV2 and J usage is TRBJ2-7; 10 bases map to TRBD2. Losses at the gene ends were 6 bases for V and 7 bases for J; bases not matched to a gene: 18. The CDR3 loop spans 17 amino acids. Germline CDR1 reads SNHLY; CDR2 reads FYNNEI. The CDR3 is CASRGTSSGRRLREQYF. CDR3 bases: TGTGCCAGCAGAGGCACCTCTAGCGGGAGAAGGTTGCGGGAGCAGTACTTC. Together with reference TRBV2 and TRBJ2-7, the CDR3 gives the full variable domain: EPEVTQTPSHQVTQMGQEVILRCVPISNHLYFYWYRQILGQKVEFLVSFYNNEISEKSEIFDDQFSVERPDGSNFTLKIRSTKLEDSAMYFCASRGTSSGRRLREQYFGPGTRLTVT.

The chain links TRBV7-2 to TRBJ2-1, with 7 nucleotides matching TRBD2. Per germline, CDR1 SGHTA and CDR2 FQGNSA. V dropped 5 bases and J dropped 2; count of bases not matched to a gene: 9. There are 16 residues in the CDR3. The CDR3 nucleotides are TGTGCCAGCAGCGCCGCTAGCGGAGGACCCTACAATGAGCAGTTCTTC. Translation gives CASSAASGGPYNEQFF.

The V gene is TRBV19, the J gene TRBJ1-5, with D possibly matching TRBD1 (5 bases). The germline V gene encodes CDR1 LNHDA and CDR2 SQIVND (reference sequence). This CDR3 is 16 amino acids long. Trimming removed 3 bases from V and 0 bases from J, with 12 bases in between. The CDR3, as DNA: TGTGCCAGTAGTATCGAACAGGTCGTTAGCAATCAGCCCCAGCATTTT. Translation: CASSIEQVVSNQPQHF.

About this clone: Other DNA sequences in the same sample also yield this CDR3. The CDR3 loop reads CASSSLRGSNTEAFF. The CDR3 nucleotides are TGTGCCAGCAGCTCTCTCAGGGGATCGAACACTGAAGCTTTCTTT. J is TRBJ1-1 and V is TRBV28; D possibly corresponds to TRBD1 (6 bases). The CDR3 consists of 15 residues. The V gene lost 6 bases and the J gene lost 1 base, with 15 bases spanning the gap. Germline V gene sequence: CDR1 MDHEN, CDR2 SYDVKM.

This rearrangement joins TRBV7-2 to TRBJ2-5; a possible D gene is TRBD1 (6 bases). The CDR3 runs to 14 residues. V was shortened by 5 bases and J by 4 bases, with 14 bases between the two germline ends. The V gene's germline CDR1 is SGHTA and CDR2 FQGNSA. CDR3 residues: CASSPQGAGETQYF. The CDR3 DNA reads as TGTGCCAGCAGCCCACAGGGCGCGGGAGAGACCCAGTACTTC.

This chain joins TRBV4-3 and TRBJ2-5; the match to TRBD2 covers 8 bases. The CDR3 is 15 residues long. V lost 0 bases and J lost 3; bases outside the gene matches: 3. Germline CDR1 reads LGHNA; CDR2 reads YSLEER. The CDR3 bases are TGCGCCAGCAGCCAAGATCGGCGGGAGGAAGAGACCCAGTACTTC. It yields the protein CASSQDRREEETQYF.

This clone turned up a few times. The rearrangement uses TRBV6-1 and TRBJ2-3; D gene ambiguous. V was trimmed by 6 bases and J by 4 bases, leaving 5 bases between them. Germline values: CDR1 MNHNS, CDR2 SASEGT. The CDR3 loop spans 11 amino acids. The CDR3 here is CASRSADTQYF. The CDR3 DNA sequence: TGTGCCAGCAGGTCAGCAGATACGCAGTATTTT.

Concerning this clone: Within the sample, other DNA sequences also encode this same CDR3. The V and J genes are TRBV4-3 and TRBJ2-6; the D gene is possibly TRBD2 (5 bases). Germline V gene data show CDR1 as LGHNA and CDR2 as YSLEER. V dropped 4 bases and J dropped 1 base, with 20 bases sitting between them. The CDR3 has 19 amino acids. The CDR3 here is CASSPAGKGVRSGANVLTF. In DNA form, the CDR3 reads TGCGCCAGCAGCCCGGCGGGTAAGGGTGTTAGATCTGGGGCCAACGTCCTGACTTTC.

The chain carries TRBV4-3 and TRBJ2-7, with 10 bases matching TRBD1. CDR3 length: 17 residues. V gave up 3 bases and J gave up 6 bases; unmatched junction bases: 14. CDR1 and CDR2 from the germline V gene are LGHNA and YSLEER. CDR3 sequence reads: CASSHAAGTGEMSEQYF. CDR3 bases: TGCGCCAGCAGCCACGCCGCCGGGACAGGGGAGATGTCCGAGCAGTACTTC.

This clone was seen only once. This chain joins TRBV6-5 and TRBJ2-7; no reliable D call. The germline CDR1 and CDR2 sequences are MNHEY and SVGAGI. The CDR3 runs to 12 residues. Trimming cost V 7 bases and J 3 bases, with 10 bases left between them. CDR3 amino acids: CASTDRVYEQYF. CDR3 bases: TGTGCCAGCACGGATCGGGTCTACGAGCAGTACTTC.

This clone was seen only once. The rearrangement uses TRBV18 and TRBJ2-3; no definite D call. The germline V gene has CDR1 KGHSH and CDR2 LQKENI. CDR3 size: 14 residues. Trimming removed 2 bases at V and 3 bases at J, with 9 bases between. The CDR3 DNA sequence: TGTGCCAGCTCACCAGGTCCCACAACAGATACGCAGTATTTT. Its protein product is CASSPGPTTDTQYF.

In its sample, this clone was seen once. V is TRBV5-1 and J is TRBJ2-7, with D unresolved. From germline, CDR1 is SGHRS and CDR2 YFSETQ. The V gene lost 2 bases and the J gene lost 6 bases, with 21 bases spanning the gap. This CDR3 is 16 amino acids long. CDR3 loop: CASSFGRSNPLSEQYF. CDR3 nucleotides: TGCGCCAGCAGCTTCGGCAGGTCTAATCCCCTTTCCGAGCAGTACTTC. The full variable domain, in which reference TRBV5-1 and TRBJ2-7 provide the parts outside the CDR3, is KAGVTQTPRYLIKTRGQQVTLSCSPISGHRSVSWYQQTPGQGLQFLFEYFSETQRNKGNFPGRFSGRQFSNSRSEMNVSTLELGDSALYLCASSFGRSNPLSEQYFGPGTRLTVT.

The genes are TRBV28 and TRBJ1-2; 9 bases agree with TRBD1. CDR1 and CDR2 (germline): MDHEN, SYDVKM. The V and J ends lost 1 base and 5 bases, in that order; junction bases with no gene match: 5. The CDR3 runs to 15 residues. The CDR3 nucleotides read TGTGCCAGCAGTTTATTGGGGACAGGGTATTATGGCTACACCTTC. Translation: CASSLLGTGYYGYTF.

In its sample, this clone was seen a few times. This chain links TRBV18 with TRBJ1-5; D is unresolved. V lost 6 bases to trimming and J lost 6 bases, with 18 bases between them. The CDR3 length is 15 residues. From germline, CDR1 is KGHSH and CDR2 LQKENI. The CDR3 DNA is TGTGCCAGCTCTCTTTCTCCATCCCCGGGTCAGCCCCAGCATTTT. Translating it yields CASSLSPSPGQPQHF.

This sequence joins TRBV9 and TRBJ2-7, with D uncertain. CDR1 and CDR2 from the germline V gene are SGDLS and YYNGEE. Trimming cost V 4 bases and J 0 bases, with 2 bases left between them. The CDR3 has 11 amino acids. For the CDR3, the DNA is TGTGCCAGCAGCCTCTCCTACGAGCAGTACTTC. It is translated as CASSLSYEQYF.

The V call is TRBV7-9, the J call TRBJ2-2, with TRBD1 as a possible D gene (6 bases). Trimming cost V 3 bases and J 1 base, with 12 bases left between them. Germline-derived CDR1 and CDR2 are SEHNR and FQNEAQ (reference sequence). The CDR3 is 16 amino acids. The CDR3 protein is CASSFLVQGNTGELFF. The CDR3 DNA reads as TGTGCCAGCAGCTTTTTGGTACAGGGGAACACCGGGGAGCTGTTTTTT.

This clone was detected only once. This chain's CDR3 is CAWSEGPGSWEQYF. As DNA, the CDR3 is TGTGCCTGGTCAGAGGGCCCTGGGTCTTGGGAGCAGTACTTC. The chain joins TRBV30 to TRBJ2-7; tentative D call: TRBD2 (5 bases). From germline, CDR1 is GTSNPN and CDR2 SVGIG (reference sequence). V lost 5 bases to trimming and J lost 7 bases, with 21 bases between them. This CDR3 contains 14 residues.

The CDR3 sequence is CASERQVTTSSYNEQFF. The DNA for the CDR3 is TGTGCCAGCGAGCGACAGGTAACTACCAGCTCCTACAATGAGCAGTTCTTC. The V call is TRBV2, the J call TRBJ2-1; TRBD1 is a possible D gene (6 bases). Trimming took off 8 bases at V and 0 bases at J, with 20 bases between the two ends. This CDR3 spans 17 amino acids. Germline CDR1 reads SNHLY; CDR2 reads FYNNEI.

The chain employs TRBV28 and TRBJ1-1; D gene uncertain. CDR1 and CDR2 from the germline V gene are MDHEN and SYDVKM. Deletions cut 5 bases from V and 9 bases from J, with 13 bases between. The CDR3 is 12 amino acids. CDR3 nucleotide sequence: TGTGCCAGCAGTCTACTACGGATGCAAGCTTTCTTT. It specifies CASSLLRMQAFF.

The chain recombines TRBV5-1 with TRBJ2-2, with D unclear. The germline gives CDR1 SGHRS, CDR2 YFSETQ. V dropped 2 bases and J dropped 2 bases, with 13 bases sitting between them. The CDR3 loop spans 16 amino acids. CDR3: CASSLFTIDNTGELFF. The CDR3 DNA follows: TGCGCCAGCAGCTTATTTACTATCGATAACACCGGGGAGCTGTTTTTT.

The gene calls are TRBV28 and TRBJ2-7; 7 nucleotides agree with TRBD1. V lost 7 bases to trimming and J lost 2 bases; unmatched junction nucleotides: 11. The CDR3 covers 15 residues. Looked up from germline, CDR1 is MDHEN and CDR2 is SYDVKM. The CDR3 reads CASIDRDRPPYEQYF. The CDR3 DNA follows: TGTGCCAGCATTGACAGGGACCGGCCCCCCTACGAGCAGTACTTC.

V usage is TRBV11-1 and J usage is TRBJ2-7; TRBD2 matches 12 bases. The V and J ends lost 7 bases and 7 bases, in that order; junction bases with no gene match: 11. This CDR3 comprises 15 residues. Germline loops: CDR1 SGHAT, CDR2 FQDESV (reference sequence). CDR3: CASTVTSGGSGEQYF. CDR3 coding DNA: TGTGCCAGCACCGTCACTAGCGGGGGGTCGGGAGAGCAGTACTTC.